A single sample is the source of the 18 T cell receptor beta chains below, sequenced in a study of blood T cell repertoires in COVID-19. Measured with immunoSEQ multiplex PCR; TCRdb has only the in-frame clones, and not every one. Here the sample spans under 300,000 clones, approximately 88% being singletons. Sequenced input: PBMCs or T cells enriched from blood (not recorded which). Receptors were obtained from a woman in her 40s with acute COVID-19.

The chain recombines TRBV27 with TRBJ1-4; no firm D call. The CDR3 length is 10 residues. With 10 bases removed from V and 8 bases from J, the gap between germline ends came to 8 bases. From germline, CDR1 is MNHEY and CDR2 SMNVEV (reference sequence). The CDR3 is CANPGEKLFF. DNA of the CDR3: TGTGCCAACCCAGGCGAAAAACTGTTTTTT.

The CDR3 DNA sequence: TGTGCCAGCAGTACATCTAGCGGGGGGGCCCAGGCAGATACGCAGTATTTT. Translated: CASSTSSGGAQADTQYF. The chain recombines TRBV6-4 with TRBJ2-3, with 12 bases aligning to TRBD2. J lost 4 bases, V lost 5 bases, and 10 bases had no gene match. The CDR3 loop spans 17 amino acids. Germline CDR1 reads MRHNA; CDR2 reads SNTAGT.

The J gene is TRBJ2-5, the V gene TRBV18; TRBD1 agrees at 12 bases. Germline V gene lookup returns CDR1 KGHSH and CDR2 LQKENI. This CDR3 has 16 amino acids. The ends lost 3 bases at V and 5 bases at J; junction bases unmatched: 7. CDR3 DNA: TGTGCCAGCTCACCCCTGGGACAGGGGGCCGGGGAGACCCAGTACTTC. Translation gives CASSPLGQGAGETQYF.

The chain recombines TRBV5-6 with TRBJ1-1, with 7 nucleotides matching TRBD1. Per germline, CDR1 SGHDT and CDR2 YYEEEE. The CDR3 extends over 15 amino acids. After removal of 1 base from V and 1 base from J, the junction contained 4 bases not matched to a gene. CDR3 nucleotides: TGTGCCAGCAGCTTGCCGGACAGGAGGAACACTGAAGCTTTCTTT. It yields the protein CASSLPDRRNTEAFF.

This rearrangement joins TRBV9 to TRBJ1-6, with TRBD1 identical over 7 bases. This CDR3 spans 14 amino acids. Germline CDR1 and CDR2: SGDLS and YYNGEE. V shed 3 bases and J 12 bases; nucleotides not matched to a gene: 9. CDR3 in amino acids: CASSARPQGEPLHF. CDR3 DNA: TGTGCCAGCAGCGCACGTCCTCAGGGGGAACCCCTCCACTTT.

Comments on this clone: One end of the junction varies from germline; a read error may be responsible. V usage is TRBV3-1 (or the pseudogene TRBV3-2) and J usage is TRBJ2-7; TRBD2 might be the D (7 bases). Looked up from germline, CDR1 is LGHDT and CDR2 is YNNKEL (reference sequence). The CDR3 sequence is 12 residues long. The CDR3: CASSRGGGTSLF. CDR3 nucleotides: TGTGCCAGCAGCCGGGGGGGCGGGACCTCCCTCTTC.

The chain uses TRBV6-2 or TRBV6-3 and TRBJ2-1; TRBD2 aligns across 8 bases. J gave up 8 bases and V 2 bases, and 14 bases lay outside the gene matches. The germline CDR1 and CDR2 sequences are MNHEY and SVGEGT. There are 17 residues in the CDR3. The CDR3 DNA reads as TGTGCCAGCAGTTACGATCTAAGACGGGAGGGCCGATATGAGCAGTTCTTC. It encodes CASSYDLRREGRYEQFF.

The chain uses TRBV7-9 and TRBJ2-7, with 10 bases aligning to TRBD1. The CDR3 length is 14 residues. Germline CDR1 reads SEHNR; CDR2 reads FQNEAQ (reference sequence). V was pared by 5 bases and J by 2 bases, with 3 bases of the junction left unmatched. As DNA, the CDR3 is TGTGCCAGCAGCCCAGGGACAGGGGCCTACGAGCAGTACGTC. This encodes CASSPGTGAYEQYV.

V usage is TRBV7-8 and J usage is TRBJ1-2; D might be TRBD1 (5 bases). V was pared by 5 bases and J by 5 bases, with 21 bases between. CDR3 size: 16 residues. From germline, CDR1 is SGHVS and CDR2 FQNEAQ. CDR3 DNA: TGTGCCAGCAGCACCTCCGGCACCGCGGGGGAGTATGGCTACACCTTC. Residues: CASSTSGTAGEYGYTF.

This clone was detected only a few times. CDR3 sequence (DNA): TGTGCCAGCAGGGACAGGGAGGGCAATTCACCCCTCCACTTT. Translating gives CASRDREGNSPLHF. V and J are TRBV2 and TRBJ1-6, with TRBD1 identical over 8 bases. The germline CDR1 and CDR2 sequences are SNHLY and FYNNEI. The V and J ends lost 6 bases and 7 bases, in that order; junction bases with no gene match: 5. The CDR3 runs to 14 residues.

The rearrangement uses TRBV10-2 and TRBJ2-7; 8 positions agree with TRBD1. Germline-derived CDR1 and CDR2 are WSHSY and SAAADI. V dropped 5 bases and J dropped 4; count of bases not matched to a gene: 10. The CDR3 totals 15 residues. The CDR3: CASSTSQGAGYEQYF. The CDR3 DNA sequence: TGCGCCAGCAGTACCTCGCAGGGGGCGGGATACGAGCAGTACTTC.

The CDR3, as DNA: TGCGCCAGCAGCCAAGATCAGGGTCGAGCGCCCCTCCACTTT. Its translation: CASSQDQGRAPLHF. The rearrangement joins TRBV4-3 to TRBJ1-6; D is possibly TRBD1 (5 bases). Germline V lookup: CDR1 LGHNA, CDR2 YSLEER. There are 14 residues in the CDR3. V was cut by 0 bases and J by 13 bases, with 13 bases left in between.

V is TRBV5-1 and J is TRBJ1-1; D call uncertain. V lost 0 bases and J 1 base, leaving 13 bases between the germline ends. The CDR3 contains 16 residues. Germline lookup yields CDR1 SGHRS and CDR2 YFSETQ. This chain's CDR3 is CASSLAGMGGNTEAFF. CDR3 nucleotide sequence: TGCGCCAGCAGCTTGGCCGGGATGGGAGGGAACACTGAAGCTTTCTTT.

Details on this clone: This may be a read error: a much more frequent sequence differs by one nucleotide. The V and J genes are TRBV30 and TRBJ1-1, with 8 bases that match TRBD1. This CDR3 is built from 14 residues. Germline lookup yields CDR1 GTSNPN and CDR2 SVGIG (reference sequence). Unmatched junction bases numbered 9, after V lost 3 bases and J lost 6 bases. CDR3 amino acids: CAWSLGQEAAEAFF. The CDR3 coding sequence is TGTGCCTGGAGCTTGGGACAGGAGGCGGCTGAAGCTTTCTTT.

This clone was detected only once. V gene TRBV19 combines with J gene TRBJ1-2; D unclear. Germline values: CDR1 LNHDA, CDR2 SQIVND (reference sequence). The CDR3 totals 13 residues. Between the trimmed V and J ends, which lost 5 bases and 3 bases, there was a span of 10 bases. The CDR3 DNA follows: TGTGCCAGTAGTCCGCGACGGGACTATGGCTACACCTTC. This gives the protein CASSPRRDYGYTF.

The sample holds one count of this clone. This chain joins TRBV7-9 and TRBJ1-2; D uncertain. Germline V CDR1 and CDR2: SEHNR, FQNEAQ (reference sequence). The V end was cut by 1 base, the J end by 14 bases, with 11 bases between. This CDR3 contains 11 residues. The CDR3 reads CASSLVPGITF. In DNA, the CDR3 is TGTGCCAGCAGCTTAGTTCCGGGTATAACCTTC.

The gene calls are TRBV11-2 and TRBJ2-4; no clear D. This CDR3 is 11 amino acids long. The germline V gene has CDR1 SGHAT and CDR2 FQNNGV. Trimming took off 7 bases at V and 7 bases at J, with 8 bases between the two ends. Here the CDR3 DNA reads TGTGCCAGCACCGTCTTGAACATTCAGTACTTC. Translating it yields CASTVLNIQYF. Full variable domain (rest looked up from reference TRBV11-2 and TRBJ2-4): EAGVAQSPRYKIIEKRQSVAFWCNPISGHATLYWYQQILGQGPKLLIQFQNNGVVDDSQLPKDRFSAERLKGVDSTLKIQPAKLEDSAVYLCASTVLNIQYFGAGTRLSVL.

The genes are TRBV5-1 and TRBJ1-3; perhaps TRBD1 as D (5 bases). Germline V gene sequence: CDR1 SGHRS, CDR2 YFSETQ. V was pared by 0 bases and J by 0 bases, with 7 bases between. The CDR3 loop spans 15 amino acids. The DNA of the CDR3 is TGCGCCAGCAGCTTGGAAGGGGTCTCTGGAAACACCATATATTTT. It encodes CASSLEGVSGNTIYF.